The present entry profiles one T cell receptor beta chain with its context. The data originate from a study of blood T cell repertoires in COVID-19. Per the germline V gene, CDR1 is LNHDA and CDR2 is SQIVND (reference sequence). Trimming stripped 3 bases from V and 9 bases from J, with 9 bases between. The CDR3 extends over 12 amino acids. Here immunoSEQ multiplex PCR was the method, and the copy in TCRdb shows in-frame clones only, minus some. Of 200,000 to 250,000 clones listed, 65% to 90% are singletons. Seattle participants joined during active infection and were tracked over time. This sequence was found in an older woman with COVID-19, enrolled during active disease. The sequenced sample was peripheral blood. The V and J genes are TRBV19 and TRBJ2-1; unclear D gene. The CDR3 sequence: CASSMSLREQFF. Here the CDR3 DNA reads TGTGCCAGTAGTATGTCTTTGCGTGAGCAGTTCTTC. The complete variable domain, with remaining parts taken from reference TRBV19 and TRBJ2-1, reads DGGITQSPKYLFRKEGQNVTLSCEQNLNHDAMYWYRQDPGQGLRLIYYSQIVNDFQKGDIAEGYSVSREKKESFPLTVTSAQKNPTAFYLCASSMSLREQFFGPGTRLTVL.